The rows below give T cell receptor beta chains drawn from one sample of a study of cytomegalovirus exposure and HLA in healthy donors. Measured with immunoSEQ multiplex PCR; TCRdb has only the in-frame clones, and not every one. The sample consists of about 180,000 clones, roughly 88% of them appearing once. The sample comprised PBMCs. The receptors derive from a girl aged 2-9 years in good health and CMV-seropositive. The CDR3 runs from the conserved cysteine through the conserved F or W. Each record gives: clone size, J gene, D gene, V gene, CDR3 protein, CDR3 DNA. The D gene is left open where the match is weak. Some rows have no size entry. The others give once, few or many, or a class for an expanded clone.

.,TRBJ2-4,.,TRBV12-2,CASRLAPKRGYIQYF,TGTGCAAGTCGCTTAGCCCCGAAGAGGGGGTACATTCAGTACTTC
.,TRBJ1-3,.,TRBV9,CASSVERGPAWNTIYF,TGTGCCAGCAGCGTAGAGCGGGGGCCAGCGTGGAACACCATATATTTT
.,TRBJ2-1,.,TRBV13,CASSPEAGYNEQFF,TGTGCCAGCAGCCCCGAGGCGGGCTACAATGAGCAGTTCTTC
.,TRBJ2-7,.,TRBV28,CASSLRQGLDEQYF,TGTGCCAGCAGTTTGAGGCAGGGGCTGGACGAGCAGTACTTC
.,TRBJ1-5,.,TRBV7-8,CASSFRAGDQPQHF,TGTGCCAGCAGCTTCAGGGCAGGGGATCAGCCCCAGCATTTT
.,TRBJ2-3,TRBD2,TRBV5-1,CASSPTLAGDTDTQYF,TGCGCCAGCAGCCCTACACTAGCGGGGGACACAGATACGCAGTATTTT
once,TRBJ1-2,.,TRBV11-2,CASSPLGILGDGYTF,TGTGCCAGCAGCCCTTTAGGCATCCTCGGGGATGGCTACACCTTC
few,TRBJ1-1,TRBD1,TRBV2,CASRGQGGEAFF,TGTGCCAGCAGGGGACAGGGAGGTGAAGCTTTCTTT
.,TRBJ2-1,.,TRBV1,CTSSQHSGLASYNEQFF,TGCACCAGCAGCCAGCATTCTGGACTAGCCTCCTACAATGAGCAGTTCTTC
.,TRBJ2-2,.,TRBV20-1,CSARNTGELFF,TGCAGTGCTCGGAACACCGGGGAGCTGTTTTTT
.,TRBJ1-2,.,TRBV5-1,CASSLGGLRANYGYTF,TGCGCCAGCAGCTTGGGGGGGCTTCGGGCTAACTATGGCTACACCTTC
once,TRBJ1-6,TRBD1,TRBV4-1,CASSQLGQGNSPLHF,TGCGCCAGCAGTCAACTGGGACAGGGAAATTCACCCCTCCACTTT
.,TRBJ2-1,.,TRBV18,CASSPSLATTYNEQFF,TGTGCCAGCTCACCCTCTCTAGCGACCACCTACAATGAGCAGTTCTTC
.,TRBJ2-4,TRBD2,TRBV2,CASSDIGLAENIQYF,TGTGCCAGCAGTGATATCGGACTAGCGGAAAACATTCAGTACTTC
.,TRBJ2-3,.,TRBV11-3,CASSLGHGRGDTQYF,TGTGCCAGCAGCTTGGGCCACGGGCGGGGTGATACGCAGTATTTT
.,TRBJ2-1,TRBD1,TRBV9,CASSPRQGTYNEQFF,TGTGCCAGCAGTCCTAGACAGGGCACCTACAATGAGCAGTTCTTC
.,TRBJ2-3,TRBD2,TRBV5-4,CASSFPSGRAPDTQYF,TGTGCCAGCAGCTTTCCTAGCGGGAGGGCCCCAGATACGCAGTATTTT
.,TRBJ2-1,TRBD2,TRBV5-6,CASSFVGGAYNEQFF,TGTGCCAGCAGCTTCGTGGGGGGGGCCTACAATGAGCAGTTCTTC
.,TRBJ2-7,.,TRBV6-4,CASRWTGSSYEQYF,TGTGCCAGCAGGTGGACGGGAAGCTCCTACGAGCAGTACTTC
.,TRBJ2-1,TRBD2,TRBV6-4,CASSDRGLDHGDEQFF,TGTGCCAGCAGTGACCGGGGACTAGATCACGGAGATGAGCAGTTCTTC
.,TRBJ2-7,.,TRBV28,CASSLPPPGEQYF,TGTGCCAGCAGTTTACCCCCCCCGGGAGAGCAGTACTTC
.,TRBJ2-5,.,TRBV25-1,CASSEFGERDETQYF,TGTGCCAGCAGTGAATTTGGGGAGCGAGACGAGACCCAGTACTTC
.,TRBJ2-7,TRBD1,TRBV18,CASSDRGRYEQYF,TGTGCCAGCTCAGACAGGGGCCGCTACGAGCAGTACTTC
.,TRBJ1-5,.,TRBV28,CASSIGGNSNQPQHF,TGTGCCAGCAGTATCGGGGGGAATAGCAATCAGCCCCAGCATTTT
.,TRBJ1-2,TRBD1,TRBV11-1,CASSQEIYRGVGYGYTF,TGTGCCAGCAGCCAAGAAATATACAGGGGAGTAGGATATGGCTACACCTTC
.,TRBJ1-2,TRBD1,TRBV20-1,CSAGGNGYTF,TGCAGTGCAGGGGGCAATGGCTACACCTTC
.,TRBJ1-5,TRBD1,TRBV6-5,CASSYGGQGSNQPQHF,TGTGCCAGCAGTTACGGGGGACAGGGGAGCAATCAGCCCCAGCATTTT
.,TRBJ1-2,TRBD1,TRBV27,CASSKNRGPYYGYTF,TGTGCCAGCAGTAAAAACAGGGGGCCTTACTATGGCTACACCTTC
few,TRBJ2-2,.,TRBV6-1,CASSETGTGELFF,TGTGCCAGCAGTGAGACGGGGACCGGGGAGCTGTTTTTT
.,TRBJ2-5,.,TRBV5-4,CASSLTLGGTGTRGQETQYF,TGTGCCAGCAGCCTAACCCTAGGGGGTACGGGAACTAGGGGGCAAGAGACCCAGTACTTC
.,TRBJ1-3,.,TRBV11-2,CASSFYGTTSGNTIYF,TGTGCCAGCAGCTTTTACGGGACAACATCTGGAAACACCATATATTTT
.,TRBJ2-1,.,TRBV9,CASSVEIVGEEQFF,TGTGCCAGCAGCGTAGAAATAGTGGGAGAGGAGCAGTTCTTC
.,TRBJ1-5,.,TRBV18,CASSRTGFSNQPQHF,TGTGCCAGCTCACGAACAGGGTTTAGCAATCAGCCCCAGCATTTT
.,TRBJ2-1,.,TRBV4-2,CASSQEPNRGYFYNEQFF,TGTGCCAGCAGCCAAGAGCCCAATCGAGGATACTTTTACAATGAGCAGTTCTTC
.,TRBJ1-2,.,TRBV5-1,CASSPDIAGPNGYTF,TGCGCCAGCAGCCCCGATATAGCAGGGCCCAATGGCTACACCTTC
.,TRBJ2-3,TRBD2,TRBV28,CASSPGGNRADTQYF,TGTGCCAGCAGTCCGGGGGGGAATAGAGCAGATACGCAGTATTTT
.,TRBJ2-3,.,TRBV11-3,CASSLRPSGGGGTDTQYF,TGTGCCAGCAGCTTAAGGCCTAGCGGAGGGGGTGGCACAGATACGCAGTATTTT
.,TRBJ2-7,TRBD1,TRBV2,CASREIQGASYEQYF,TGTGCCAGCAGGGAAATACAGGGGGCGTCCTACGAGCAGTACTTC
.,TRBJ2-2,TRBD1,TRBV28,CASRDGTANTGELFF,TGTGCCAGCAGGGACGGGACAGCGAACACCGGGGAGCTGTTTTTT
once,TRBJ2-1,.,TRBV15,CATSRDMRRDNEQFF,TGTGCCACCAGCAGAGATATGAGGCGGGACAATGAGCAGTTCTTC
.,TRBJ1-2,TRBD1,TRBV6-1,CASIWGTANYGYTF,TGTGCCAGCATCTGGGGGACAGCTAACTATGGCTACACCTTC
.,TRBJ1-1,.,TRBV5-1,CASSPSGQRNTEAFF,TGCGCCAGCAGCCCCAGCGGACAGCGAAACACTGAAGCTTTCTTT